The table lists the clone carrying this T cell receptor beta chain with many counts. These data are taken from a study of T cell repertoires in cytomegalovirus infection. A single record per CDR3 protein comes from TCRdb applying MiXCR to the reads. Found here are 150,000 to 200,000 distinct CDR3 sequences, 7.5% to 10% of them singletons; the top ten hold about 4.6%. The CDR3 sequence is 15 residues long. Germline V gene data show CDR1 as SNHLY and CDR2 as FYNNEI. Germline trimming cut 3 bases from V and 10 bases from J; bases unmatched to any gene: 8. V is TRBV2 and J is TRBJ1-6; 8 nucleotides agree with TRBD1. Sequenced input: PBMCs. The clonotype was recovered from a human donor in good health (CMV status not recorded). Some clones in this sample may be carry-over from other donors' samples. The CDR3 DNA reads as TGTGCCAGCAGTGACCGTGGACAGGGTCGGTCACCCCTCCACTTT. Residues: CASSDRGQGRSPLHF.